This record concerns one TCR beta chain sequence. Its antigen is unidentified. The PCR contained 60 Vbeta and 13 Jbeta primers. Clones were sequenced by immunoSEQ multiplex PCR, and TCRdb holds only the in-frame ones, with some missing. Altogether some 150,000 clones are present, roughly 80% being singletons, with the ten largest covering more than 1.3%. Germline assignment: CDR1 SGHTA and CDR2 FQGNSA. CDR3 length: 12 amino acids. Between the trimmed V and J ends, which lost 2 bases and 6 bases, there was a span of 7 bases. These data come from a study of cytomegalovirus exposure and HLA in healthy donors. Study-level findings and limits: The study put roughly 160 TCR beta chains on its list as cytomegalovirus-associated. TCR beta chains associated with HLA were, in a later analysis, more clonally expanded than equally common others.

The chain employs TRBV7-2 and TRBJ1-1; perhaps TRBD1 as D (5 bases). This receptor was taken from a male donor in good health and CMV-seronegative. Material for sequencing was PBMCs. As DNA, the CDR3 is TGTGCCAGCAGCTTATGGGGGGCTGAAGCTTTCTTT. This codes for CASSLWGAEAFF.